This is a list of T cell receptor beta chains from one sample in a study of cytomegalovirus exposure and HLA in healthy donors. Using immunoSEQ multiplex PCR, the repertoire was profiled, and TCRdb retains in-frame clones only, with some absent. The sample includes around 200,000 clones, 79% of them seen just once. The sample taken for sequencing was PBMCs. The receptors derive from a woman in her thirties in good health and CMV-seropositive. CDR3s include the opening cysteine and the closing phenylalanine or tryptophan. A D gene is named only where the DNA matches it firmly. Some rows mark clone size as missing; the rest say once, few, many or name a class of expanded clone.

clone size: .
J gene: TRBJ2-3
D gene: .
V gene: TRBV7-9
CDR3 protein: CASSPARFAGTDTQYF
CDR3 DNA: TGTGCCAGCAGCCCAGCTAGGTTTGCGGGCACAGATACGCAGTATTTT

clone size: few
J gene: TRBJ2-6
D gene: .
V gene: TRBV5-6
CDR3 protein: CASSLKSLRANVLTF
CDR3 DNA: TGTGCCAGCAGCTTAAAGAGTCTTAGGGCCAACGTCCTGACTTTC

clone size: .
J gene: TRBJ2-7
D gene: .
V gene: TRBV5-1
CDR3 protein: CASSLSSQGYEQYF
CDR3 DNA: TGCGCCAGCAGCTTGTCCTCCCAGGGCTACGAGCAGTACTTC

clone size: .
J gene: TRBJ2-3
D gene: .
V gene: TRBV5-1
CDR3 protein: CASSPWQEATDTQYF
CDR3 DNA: TGCGCCAGCAGCCCTTGGCAGGAGGCCACAGATACGCAGTATTTT

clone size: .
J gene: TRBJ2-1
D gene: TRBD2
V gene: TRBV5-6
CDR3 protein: CASSLTDFAGVDEQFF
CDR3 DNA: TGTGCCAGCAGCTTGACTGACTTTGCGGGAGTGGATGAGCAGTTCTTC

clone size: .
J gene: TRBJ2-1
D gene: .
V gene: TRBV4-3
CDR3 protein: CASSQAGVDNEQFF
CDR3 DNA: TGCGCCAGCAGCCAAGCCGGGGTGGACAATGAGCAGTTCTTC

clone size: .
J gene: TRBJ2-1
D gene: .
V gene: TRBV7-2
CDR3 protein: CATTSGVISYNEQFF
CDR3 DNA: TGTGCCACCACGTCGGGGGTTATCTCCTACAATGAGCAGTTCTTC

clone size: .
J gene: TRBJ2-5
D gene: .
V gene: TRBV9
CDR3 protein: CASSLGQKETQYF
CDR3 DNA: TGTGCCAGCAGCCTAGGACAGAAAGAGACCCAGTACTTC

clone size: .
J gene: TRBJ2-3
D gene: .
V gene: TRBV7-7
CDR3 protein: CASSPLGQSTDTQYF
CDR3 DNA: TGTGCCAGCAGCCCCCTGGGGCAGTCCACAGATACGCAGTATTTT

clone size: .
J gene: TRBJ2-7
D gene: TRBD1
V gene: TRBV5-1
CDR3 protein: CASSRSGGSYEQYF
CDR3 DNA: TGCGCCAGCAGCAGGTCAGGGGGCTCCTACGAGCAGTACTTC

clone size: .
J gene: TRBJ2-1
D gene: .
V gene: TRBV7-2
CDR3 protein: CASSLAGGAYNEQFF
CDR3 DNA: TGTGCCAGCAGCTTAGCGGGGGGGGCATATAATGAGCAGTTCTTC

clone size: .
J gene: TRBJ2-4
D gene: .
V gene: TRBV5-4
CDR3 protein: CASSPDYGRQNIQYF
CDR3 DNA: TGTGCCAGCAGCCCGGACTACGGACGGCAAAACATTCAGTACTTC

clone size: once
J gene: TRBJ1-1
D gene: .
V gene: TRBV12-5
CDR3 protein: CASGLGPPGGTEAFF
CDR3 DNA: TGTGCTAGTGGTTTGGGTCCTCCGGGTGGTACTGAAGCTTTCTTT

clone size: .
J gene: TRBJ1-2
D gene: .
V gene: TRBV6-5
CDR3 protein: CASRLQGFGYTF
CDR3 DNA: TGTGCCAGCAGATTACAGGGTTTTGGCTACACCTTC

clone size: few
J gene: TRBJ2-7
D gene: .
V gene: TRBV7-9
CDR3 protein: CASSPNRAGASYEQYF
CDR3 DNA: TGTGCCAGCAGCCCGAATCGGGCAGGGGCTTCCTACGAGCAGTACTTC

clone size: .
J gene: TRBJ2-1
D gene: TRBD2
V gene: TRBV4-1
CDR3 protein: CASSQMGLAGGNEQFF
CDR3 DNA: TGCGCCAGCAGCCAGATGGGACTAGCGGGAGGTAATGAGCAGTTCTTC

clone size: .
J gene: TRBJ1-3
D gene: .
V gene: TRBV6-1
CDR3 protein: CASSELNTIYF
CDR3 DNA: TGTGCCAGCAGTGAACTAAACACCATATATTTT

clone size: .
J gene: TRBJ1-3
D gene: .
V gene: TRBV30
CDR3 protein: CAWGGISGNTIYF
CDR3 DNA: TGTGCCTGGGGGGGGATCTCTGGAAACACCATATATTTT

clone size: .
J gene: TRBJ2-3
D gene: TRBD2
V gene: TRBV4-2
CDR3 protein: CASSQERAGTDTQYF
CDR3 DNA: TGTGCCAGCAGCCAAGAAAGAGCGGGAACAGATACGCAGTATTTT

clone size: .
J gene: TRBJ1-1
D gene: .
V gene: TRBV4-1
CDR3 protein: CASSQSRGTGTEAFF
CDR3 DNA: TGCGCCAGCAGCCAATCGAGAGGAACGGGGACTGAAGCTTTCTTT

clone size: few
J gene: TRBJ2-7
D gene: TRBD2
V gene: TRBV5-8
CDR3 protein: CASSYWGGYEQYF
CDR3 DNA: TGTGCCAGCAGCTACTGGGGGGGCTACGAGCAGTACTTC

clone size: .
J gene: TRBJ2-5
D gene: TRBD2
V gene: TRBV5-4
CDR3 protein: CASSLAPSGSQETQYF
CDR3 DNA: TGTGCCAGCAGCTTGGCGCCTAGCGGGAGCCAAGAGACCCAGTACTTC

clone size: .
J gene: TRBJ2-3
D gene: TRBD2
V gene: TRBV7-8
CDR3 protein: CASSSPGGGGDTQYF
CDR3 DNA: TGTGCCAGCAGCTCCCCCGGGGGGGGAGGAGATACGCAGTATTTT

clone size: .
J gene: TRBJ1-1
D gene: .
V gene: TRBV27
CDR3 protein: CASSFLTPNTEAFF
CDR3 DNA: TGTGCCAGCAGTTTTCTGACACCGAACACTGAAGCTTTCTTT

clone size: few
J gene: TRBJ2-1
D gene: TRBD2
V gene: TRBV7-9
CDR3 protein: CASSYSGRDEQFF
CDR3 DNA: TGTGCCAGCAGTTATAGCGGGAGGGATGAGCAGTTCTTC

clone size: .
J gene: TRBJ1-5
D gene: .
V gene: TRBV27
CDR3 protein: CASSLYARGFQPQHF
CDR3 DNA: TGTGCCAGCAGTTTATACGCTCGGGGATTTCAGCCCCAGCATTTT

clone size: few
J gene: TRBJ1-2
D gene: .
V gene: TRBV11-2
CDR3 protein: CASSFQGGGGYTF
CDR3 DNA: TGTGCCAGCAGCTTTCAGGGCGGTGGTGGCTACACCTTC

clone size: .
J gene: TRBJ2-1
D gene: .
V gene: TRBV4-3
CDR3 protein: CASSQEFEGRDEQFF
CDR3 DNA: TGCGCCAGCAGCCAAGAGTTTGAGGGTCGGGATGAGCAGTTCTTC

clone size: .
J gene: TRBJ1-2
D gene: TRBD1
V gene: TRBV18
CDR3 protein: CASSPPTGGNYGYTF
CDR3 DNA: TGTGCCAGCTCACCACCGACAGGGGGCAACTATGGCTACACCTTC

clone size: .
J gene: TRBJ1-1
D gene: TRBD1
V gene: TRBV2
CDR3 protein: CASRTGGGEAFF
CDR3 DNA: TGTGCCAGCAGGACAGGGGGCGGTGAAGCTTTCTTT

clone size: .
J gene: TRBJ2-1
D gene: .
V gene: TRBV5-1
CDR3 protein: CASSSRTPSYNEQFF
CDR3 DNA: TGCGCCAGCAGCTCTAGAACCCCGAGTTACAATGAGCAGTTCTTC

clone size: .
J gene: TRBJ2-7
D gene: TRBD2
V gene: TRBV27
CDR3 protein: CASSARLAGVYEQYF
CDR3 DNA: TGTGCCAGCAGTGCGCGACTAGCGGGGGTTTACGAGCAGTACTTC

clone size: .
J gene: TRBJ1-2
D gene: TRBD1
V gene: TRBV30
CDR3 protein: CAWSVPGQGASVGGYTF
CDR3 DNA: TGTGCCTGGAGTGTGCCGGGACAGGGGGCCTCCGTGGGTGGCTACACCTTC

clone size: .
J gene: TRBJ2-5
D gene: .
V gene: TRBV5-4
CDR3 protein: CASSFSPTEQADQETQYF
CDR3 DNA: TGTGCCAGCAGCTTTAGTCCTACAGAACAGGCCGACCAAGAGACCCAGTACTTC

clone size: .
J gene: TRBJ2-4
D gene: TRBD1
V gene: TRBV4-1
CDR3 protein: CASSPPGTGMTKNIQYF
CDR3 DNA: TGCGCCAGCAGCCCCCCCGGGACAGGGATGACCAAAAACATTCAGTACTTC

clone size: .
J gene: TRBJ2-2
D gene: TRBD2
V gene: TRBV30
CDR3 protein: CAWNGLAGVANTGELFF
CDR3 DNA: TGTGCCTGGAACGGACTAGCGGGAGTGGCTAACACCGGGGAGCTGTTTTTT

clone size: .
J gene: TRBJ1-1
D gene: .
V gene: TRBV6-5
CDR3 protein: CASSLIQRGTEAFF
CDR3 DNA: TGTGCCAGCAGTTTGATCCAAAGGGGCACTGAAGCTTTCTTT

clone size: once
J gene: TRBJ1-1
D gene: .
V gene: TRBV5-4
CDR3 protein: CASSSQIVNTEAFF
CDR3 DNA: TGTGCCAGCAGCTCCCAGATCGTGAACACTGAAGCTTTCTTT

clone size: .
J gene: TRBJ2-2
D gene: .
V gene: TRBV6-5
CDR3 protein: CASSPRPTGLGELFF
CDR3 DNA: TGTGCCAGCAGCCCTCGCCCCACGGGGTTAGGGGAGCTGTTTTTT

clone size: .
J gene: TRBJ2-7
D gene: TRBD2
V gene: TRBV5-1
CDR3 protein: CASRTSGSYEQYF
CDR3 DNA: TGCGCCAGCAGGACTAGCGGATCCTACGAGCAGTACTTC

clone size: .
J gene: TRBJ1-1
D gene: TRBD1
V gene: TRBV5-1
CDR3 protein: CASSFTGVGTEAFF
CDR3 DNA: TGCGCCAGCAGCTTCACAGGGGTTGGCACTGAAGCTTTCTTT

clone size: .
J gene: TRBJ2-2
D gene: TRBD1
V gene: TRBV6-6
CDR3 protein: CASSYGPGGNTGELFF
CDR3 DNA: TGTGCCAGCAGTTATGGTCCAGGGGGGAACACCGGGGAGCTGTTTTTT

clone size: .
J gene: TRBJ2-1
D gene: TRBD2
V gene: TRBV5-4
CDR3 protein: CASSLAGGLGYNEQFF
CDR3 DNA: TGTGCCAGCAGTTTAGCGGGGGGCTTGGGTTACAATGAGCAGTTCTTC

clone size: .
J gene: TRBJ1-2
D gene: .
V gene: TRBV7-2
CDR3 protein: CASSLKSSPRGRWDGYTF
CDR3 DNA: TGTGCCAGCAGCTTAAAATCTTCGCCCAGGGGTCGGTGGGATGGCTACACCTTC

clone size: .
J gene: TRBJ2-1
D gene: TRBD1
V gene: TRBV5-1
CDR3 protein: CASSLDRGFNNEQFF
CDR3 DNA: TGCGCCAGCAGCTTGGACAGGGGGTTTAACAATGAGCAGTTCTTC

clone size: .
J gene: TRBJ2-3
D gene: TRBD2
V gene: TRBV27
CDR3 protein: CASRRRTSGGTDTQYF
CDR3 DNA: TGTGCCAGCAGGCGGAGAACTAGCGGGGGGACAGATACGCAGTATTTT

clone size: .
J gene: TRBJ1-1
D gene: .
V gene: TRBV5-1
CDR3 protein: CASSLVTGNTEAFF
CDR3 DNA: TGCGCCAGCAGCTTGGTAACAGGAAACACTGAAGCTTTCTTT

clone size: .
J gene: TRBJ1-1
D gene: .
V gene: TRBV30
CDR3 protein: CAWRLLERAVATEAFF
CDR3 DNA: TGTGCCTGGAGGCTACTAGAAAGGGCGGTAGCCACTGAAGCTTTCTTT

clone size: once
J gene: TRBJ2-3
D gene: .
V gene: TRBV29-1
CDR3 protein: CSGGRGTDTQYF
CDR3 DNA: TGCAGCGGCGGTCGGGGCACAGATACGCAGTATTTT

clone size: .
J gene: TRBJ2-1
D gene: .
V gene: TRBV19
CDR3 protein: CASMPSSYNEQFF
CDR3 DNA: TGTGCCAGTATGCCGAGCTCCTACAATGAGCAGTTCTTC

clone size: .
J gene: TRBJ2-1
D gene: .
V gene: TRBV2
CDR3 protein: CASISGSSYNEQFF
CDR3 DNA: TGTGCCAGCATTAGCGGTAGCTCCTACAATGAGCAGTTCTTC

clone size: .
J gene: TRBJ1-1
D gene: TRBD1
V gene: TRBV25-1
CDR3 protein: CASSAITGGNTEAFF
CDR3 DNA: TGTGCCAGCAGTGCTATAACAGGGGGCAACACTGAAGCTTTCTTT

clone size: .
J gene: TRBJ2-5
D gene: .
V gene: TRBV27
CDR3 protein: CASSSSGFETQYF
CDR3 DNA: TGTGCCAGCAGCTCATCAGGGTTTGAGACCCAGTACTTC

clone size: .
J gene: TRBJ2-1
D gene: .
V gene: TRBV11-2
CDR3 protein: CASSLEYGSLYPEQFF
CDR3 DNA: TGTGCCAGCAGCTTAGAGTACGGGAGCCTTTACCCTGAGCAGTTCTTC

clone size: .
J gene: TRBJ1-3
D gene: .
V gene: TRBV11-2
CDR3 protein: CASSSLAGERRNTIYF
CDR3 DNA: TGTGCCAGCAGCTCGCTGGCGGGGGAAAGAAGAAACACCATATATTTT

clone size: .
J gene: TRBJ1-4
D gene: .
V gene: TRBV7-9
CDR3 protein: CASSLGPTNEKLFF
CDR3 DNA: TGTGCCAGCAGCTTAGGGCCAACTAATGAAAAACTGTTTTTT

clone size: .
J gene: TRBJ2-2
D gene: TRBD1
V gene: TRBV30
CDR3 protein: CAWSVTGARGTGELFF
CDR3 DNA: TGTGCCTGGAGTGTCACAGGGGCGAGGGGCACCGGGGAGCTGTTTTTT

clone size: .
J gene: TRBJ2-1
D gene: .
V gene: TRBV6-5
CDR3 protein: CASSYSGGYNEQFF
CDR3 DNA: TGTGCCAGCAGTTACTCAGGGGGCTACAATGAGCAGTTCTTC

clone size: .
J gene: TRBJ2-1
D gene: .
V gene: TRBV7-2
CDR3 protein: CASSLEVGGEQFF
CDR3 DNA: TGTGCCAGCAGCTTAGAAGTAGGCGGTGAGCAGTTCTTC